This is a list of T cell receptor beta chains from one sample in a study of graft-versus-host responses after intestinal transplantation. The table came from immunoSEQ multiplex PCR; TCRdb's copy has only in-frame clones and leaves some out. The sample records around 20,000 clones, about 33% being singletons. The sequenced sample was alloreactive CD8+ T cells from a mixed lymphocyte reaction culture, obtained before intestinal transplant. Every receptor here comes from a human patient who received an intestinal transplant. Both conserved end residues are part of each CDR3.

j_call v_call cdr3_aa
TRBJ2-5 TRBV4-1 CASSQGTSGGEQYF
TRBJ2-7 TRBV5-4 CASSDSGGAHEQYF
TRBJ2-7 TRBV7-9 CASSLWPSRSYEQYF
TRBJ2-5 TRBV6-6 CASSYSTHGQETQYF
TRBJ2-1 TRBV27 CASSLLGSSYNEQFF
TRBJ1-6 TRBV5-4 CASSLEQGGSNSPLHF
TRBJ2-7 TRBV4-3 CASSPTGAEQYF
TRBJ2-1 TRBV6-5 CASSLSQQEFF
TRBJ1-3 TRBV25-1 CASSETTHSGNTIYF
TRBJ1-5 TRBV11-2 CASRSTGAGNQPQHF
TRBJ2-5 TRBV4-1 CASSPHLSAQRETQYF
TRBJ2-1 TRBV7-6 CASSLAGGHEQFF
TRBJ2-3 TRBV7-6 CASSSLGGTDTQYF
TRBJ2-3 TRBV9 CASTPTSSDTQYF
TRBJ1-1 TRBV13 CASSSTNTEAFF
TRBJ2-1 TRBV27 CASTLILAGGPSEQFF
TRBJ2-4 TRBV2 CASSDPTGGGKAKNIQYF
TRBJ2-3 TRBV7-6 CASSLLGGKDTQYF
TRBJ1-4 TRBV4-1 CASSGDKPHEKLFF
TRBJ2-5 TRBV7-3 CASSLPSISGPAGETQYF
TRBJ2-7 TRBV5-6 CASSLDLAGDEQYF
TRBJ2-7 TRBV7-9 CASSSQTLISYEQYF